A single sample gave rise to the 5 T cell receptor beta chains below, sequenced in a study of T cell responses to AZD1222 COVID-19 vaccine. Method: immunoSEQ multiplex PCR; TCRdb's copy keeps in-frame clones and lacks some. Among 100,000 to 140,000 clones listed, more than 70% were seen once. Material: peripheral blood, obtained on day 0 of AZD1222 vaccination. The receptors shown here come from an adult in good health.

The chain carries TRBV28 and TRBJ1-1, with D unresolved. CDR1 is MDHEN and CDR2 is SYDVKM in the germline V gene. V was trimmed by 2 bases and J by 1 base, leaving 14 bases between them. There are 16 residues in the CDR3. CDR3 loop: CASSLARAGSNTEAFF. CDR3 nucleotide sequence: TGTGCCAGCAGTTTAGCTAGGGCAGGTTCGAACACTGAAGCTTTCTTT.

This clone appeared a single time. The CDR3: CASSLPDRGEQPQHF. CDR3 nucleotides: TGTGCCAGCAGCCTACCGGACAGGGGGGAACAGCCCCAGCATTTT. The V and J genes are TRBV9 and TRBJ1-5, with 10 bases matching TRBD1. This CDR3 contains 15 residues. Germline CDR1 and CDR2: SGDLS and YYNGEE. With V trimmed by 4 bases and J by 7 bases, 8 bases remained unmatched.

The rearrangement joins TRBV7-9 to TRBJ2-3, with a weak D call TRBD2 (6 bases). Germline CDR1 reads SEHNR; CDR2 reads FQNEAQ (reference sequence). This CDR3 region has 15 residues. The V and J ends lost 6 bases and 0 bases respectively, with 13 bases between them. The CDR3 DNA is TGTGCCAGCAGTATTAGCGGTTCTAGCACAGATACGCAGTATTTT. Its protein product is CASSISGSSTDTQYF.

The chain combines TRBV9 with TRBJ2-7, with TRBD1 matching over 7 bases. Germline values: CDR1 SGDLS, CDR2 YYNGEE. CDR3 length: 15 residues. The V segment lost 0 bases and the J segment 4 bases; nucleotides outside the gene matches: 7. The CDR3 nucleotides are TGTGCCAGCAGCGTAGGAGACAGGGTTGGTTACGAGCAGTACTTC. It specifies CASSVGDRVGYEQYF.

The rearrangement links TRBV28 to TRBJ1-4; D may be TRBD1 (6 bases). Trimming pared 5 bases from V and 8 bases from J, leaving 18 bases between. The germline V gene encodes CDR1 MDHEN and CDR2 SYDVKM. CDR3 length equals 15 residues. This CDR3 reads CASSPGARVGEKLFF. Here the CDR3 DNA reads TGTGCCAGCAGTCCAGGGGCCAGGGTAGGAGAAAAACTGTTTTTT.